The clone carrying this T cell receptor beta chain is termed large. What it binds is unknown. The data originate from a study of spatial heterogeneity in lung cancer. Time point denoted: sample taken at primary tumor resection. Donors were 72 untreated early-stage non-small cell lung cancer patients. Whole RNA, which was extracted from tumor, nontumor lung tissue or frozen PBMC, was sequenced without any cell sorting. Study-wide findings and caveats: Counts that tracked tumor mutation counts were those of expanded intratumoral alpha and beta TCRs. Coverage of tumor T cells was estimated at approximately 7% for alpha chains and 12% to 15% for beta chains.

Every TCR cDNA molecule bore its own unique molecular identifier. MiXCR, run by TCRdb on the 5' RACE reads, gives a single entry per CDR3 protein. The sample lists about 2,000 distinct CDR3 sequences, 8.9% occurring once. The CDR3 has 16 amino acids. With V trimmed by 3 bases and J by 6 bases, 10 bases remained unmatched. Germline V gives CDR1 MNHEY, CDR2 SMNVEV (reference sequence). This receptor was obtained from a female donor with early-stage non-small cell lung cancer. The sample in question was lung tumor tissue, obtained at surgery. This sequence joins TRBV27 and TRBJ2-1, with 8 bases aligning to TRBD2. The CDR3 region has the DNA TGTGCCAGCAGTTTGGAGCCGGGAGGGCCAAGCAATGAGCAGTTCTTC. Translation: CASSLEPGGPSNEQFF.